The 3 T cell receptor beta chains below all came from one sample that was sequenced in a study of shared clonotypes between healthy human individuals. Profiled with immunoSEQ multiplex PCR; TCRdb holds only in-frame clones, not every one. The table has approximately 320,000 clones, around 87% seen once; the top ten hold about 17%. Specimen: memory CD8+ T cells sorted from blood. Subset noted: CD45RO+ cells pooled with CCR7-negative TemRA cells. The source is a man aged 18-30 years in good health.

The V and J genes are TRBV28 and TRBJ1-2; no reliable D call. The CDR3 runs 11 residues. Trimming removed 3 bases at V and 6 bases at J, with 5 bases between. Germline CDR1 and CDR2: MDHEN and SYDVKM. The CDR3, as DNA: TGTGCCAGCAGTTTTACCCATGGCTACACCTTC. It translates to CASSFTHGYTF.

J is TRBJ1-1 and V is TRBV2, with 7 bases matching TRBD1. The germline V gene encodes CDR1 SNHLY and CDR2 FYNNEI. The ends lost 3 bases at V and 5 bases at J; junction bases unmatched: 6. This CDR3 region has 14 residues. The CDR3 sequence is CASSDGRGFTEAFF. CDR3 DNA: TGTGCCAGCAGTGATGGCAGGGGGTTTACTGAAGCTTTCTTT.

This sequence joins TRBV6-6 and TRBJ1-5; D is perhaps TRBD1 (5 bases). Trimming cost V 6 bases and J 3 bases, with 12 bases left between them. Germline CDR1 is MNHNY and CDR2 is SVGAGI (reference sequence). There are 14 residues in the CDR3. The CDR3, as DNA: TGTGCCAGCAGCCAGACAGCGTTCAATCAGCCCCAGCATTTT. Translation gives CASSQTAFNQPQHF.